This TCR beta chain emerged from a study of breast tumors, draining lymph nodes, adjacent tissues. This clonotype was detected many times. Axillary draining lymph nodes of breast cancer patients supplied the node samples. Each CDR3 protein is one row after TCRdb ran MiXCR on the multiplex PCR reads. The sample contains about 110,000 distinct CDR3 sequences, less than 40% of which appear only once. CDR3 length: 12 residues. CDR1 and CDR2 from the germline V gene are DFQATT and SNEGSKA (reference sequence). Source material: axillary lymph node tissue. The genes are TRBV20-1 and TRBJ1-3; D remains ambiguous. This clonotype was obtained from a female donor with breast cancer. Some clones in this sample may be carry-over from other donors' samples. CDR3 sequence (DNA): TGCAGCGCCACAGCCCCTGGAAACACCATATATTTT. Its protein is CSATAPGNTIYF.